Listed here are 31 T cell receptor beta chains from one sample, sequenced in a study of blood T cell repertoires in COVID-19. Libraries were prepared by immunoSEQ multiplex PCR; TCRdb keeps only in-frame clonotypes and omits some of them. The table has 50,000 or so clones, roughly 87% seen once. Specimen: peripheral blood. The receptor source for this set is a man aged 55 to 70 with active COVID-19.

The chain has TRBV2 and TRBJ2-7, with D maybe TRBD1 (6 bases). The CDR3 is 12 residues long. Germline CDR1 reads SNHLY; CDR2 reads FYNNEI. Deletions cut 8 bases from V and 2 bases from J, with 10 bases between. CDR3 bases: TGTGCCAGCGGGGACACCGCCTACGAGCAGTACTTC. Translation gives CASGDTAYEQYF.

This chain joins TRBV3-1 (or the pseudogene TRBV3-2) and TRBJ2-5; no clear D gene. Germline assignment: CDR1 LGHDT and CDR2 YNNKEL (reference sequence). This CDR3 contains 14 residues. V gave up 0 bases and J gave up 4 bases, with 9 bases separating them. The CDR3 DNA reads TGTGCCAGCAGCCAAGAAGCCGCACGAGAGACCCAGTACTTC. Protein: CASSQEAARETQYF.

V gene TRBV5-1 combines with J gene TRBJ2-5; 8 nucleotides match TRBD1. Germline CDR1 and CDR2: SGHRS and YFSETQ. J was trimmed by 5 bases and V by 3 bases; bases with no gene match: 6. There are 14 residues in the CDR3. CDR3 nucleotides: TGCGCCAGCAGCTCTGCAGGGGGCTATGAGACCCAGTACTTC. Its protein product is CASSSAGGYETQYF.

This chain links TRBV7-2 with TRBJ1-2, with 8 bases lining up with TRBD1. Looked up from germline, CDR1 is SGHTA and CDR2 is FQGNSA. This CDR3 spans 13 amino acids. After removal of 4 bases from V and 8 bases from J, the junction contained 6 bases not matched to a gene. The CDR3 DNA reads TGTGCCAGCAGCTCCCGGACAGGGACGGGCTACACCTTC. This translates into CASSSRTGTGYTF.

The chain has TRBV5-4 and TRBJ2-5, with TRBD2 identical over 10 bases. The V gene's germline CDR1 is SGHNT and CDR2 YYREEE (reference sequence). J was trimmed by 5 bases and V by 6 bases; bases with no gene match: 10. This CDR3 has 15 residues. CDR3 in amino acids: CASTLSGGAWETQYF. The CDR3 coding sequence is TGTGCCAGCACCCTAAGCGGGGGGGCCTGGGAGACCCAGTACTTC.

The V gene is TRBV7-2, the J gene TRBJ2-3, with 9 positions matching TRBD2. The J segment lost 3 bases and the V segment lost 3 bases, leaving 4 bases of the junction unmatched. Germline lookup yields CDR1 SGHTA and CDR2 FQGNSA. The CDR3 is 15 residues long. The CDR3 sequence is CASSLAGGPTDTQYF. The CDR3 DNA sequence: TGTGCCAGCAGCTTGGCGGGGGGGCCGACAGATACGCAGTATTTT.

The chain joins TRBV7-6 to TRBJ1-1; D call uncertain. The CDR3 runs to 15 residues. From germline, CDR1 is SGHVS and CDR2 FNYEAQ. Trimming pared 0 bases from V and 1 base from J, leaving 9 bases between. The CDR3 coding sequence is TGTGCCAGCAGCTTAGCGCCGGGAGAGAACACTGAAGCTTTCTTT. Encoded protein: CASSLAPGENTEAFF. Combining the CDR3 with reference TRBV7-6 and TRBJ1-1 gives the whole variable domain GAGVSQSPRYKVTKRGQDVALRCDPISGHVSLYWYRQALGQGPEFLTYFNYEAQQDKSGLPNDRFSAERPEGSISTLTIQRTEQRDSAMYRCASSLAPGENTEAFFGQGTRLTVV.

The V call is TRBV18, the J call TRBJ2-7, with unresolved D. Germline CDR1 reads KGHSH; CDR2 reads LQKENI. The CDR3 sequence is 14 residues long. V lost 6 bases and J 6 bases, leaving 18 bases between the germline ends. CDR3: CASSQQRKQSEQYF. As DNA, the CDR3 is TGTGCCAGCTCTCAGCAGAGAAAACAGAGCGAGCAGTACTTC.

The CDR3 DNA follows: TGTGCCAGCAGTGCCTACAGGGGGGGCCAAGAGACCCAGTACTTC. Its protein is CASSAYRGGQETQYF. The V and J genes are TRBV25-1 and TRBJ2-5, with D possibly matching TRBD1 (8 bases). V lost 4 bases and J lost 1, with 13 bases in between. This CDR3 contains 15 residues. The V gene's germline CDR1 is MGHDK and CDR2 SYGVNS.

The chain employs TRBV19 and TRBJ2-1; possible D gene TRBD2, 6 bases. CDR3 length equals 15 residues. CDR1 LNHDA and CDR2 SQIVND come from the germline V gene (reference sequence). V shed 7 bases and J shed 1 base, with 14 bases lying between them. The DNA for the CDR3 is TGTGCCAGTACCACCGGGGGAGTATCCTACAATGAGCAGTTCTTC. It specifies CASTTGGVSYNEQFF.

This clone was counted a few times. The chain uses TRBV2 and TRBJ1-6; 8 bases agree with TRBD1. The CDR3 has 15 amino acids. Trimming took 7 bases from V and 6 from J; bases not matched to a gene: 8. The germline V gene encodes CDR1 SNHLY and CDR2 FYNNEI. The CDR3 nucleotides read TGTGCCAGCAATTTACAGGGGGTAGGTAATTCACCCCTCCACTTT. This codes for CASNLQGVGNSPLHF. Combining the CDR3 with reference TRBV2 and TRBJ1-6 gives the whole variable domain EPEVTQTPSHQVTQMGQEVILRCVPISNHLYFYWYRQILGQKVEFLVSFYNNEISEKSEIFDDQFSVERPDGSNFTLKIRSTKLEDSAMYFCASNLQGVGNSPLHFGNGTRLTVT.

This sequence joins TRBV7-9 and TRBJ2-7, with a tentative D call TRBD2 (5 bases). Looked up from germline, CDR1 is SEHNR and CDR2 is FQNEAQ (reference sequence). V lost 5 bases and J 6 bases, leaving 11 bases between the germline ends. The CDR3 loop spans 12 amino acids. This CDR3 is CASSLLGSEQYF. CDR3 in DNA: TGTGCCAGCAGCCTGCTAGGGAGCGAGCAGTACTTC.

The rearrangement uses TRBV6-6 and TRBJ1-6, with 8 positions matching TRBD1. CDR3 length equals 16 residues. V shed 6 bases and J 7 bases; nucleotides not matched to a gene: 11. Germline loops: CDR1 MNHNY, CDR2 SVGAGI (reference sequence). The CDR3: CASRKTQTGVNSPLHF. In DNA, the CDR3 is TGTGCCAGCAGAAAAACCCAGACAGGGGTGAATTCACCCCTCCACTTT.

The genes are TRBV28 and TRBJ2-5, with D uncertain. Looked up from germline, CDR1 is MDHEN and CDR2 is SYDVKM. Trimming cost V 6 bases and J 2 bases, with 13 bases left between them. This CDR3 comprises 14 residues. The CDR3 DNA sequence: TGTGCCAGCAGCCCAAACGGAGAGCAAGAGACCCAGTACTTC. This gives the protein CASSPNGEQETQYF.

The chain carries TRBV19 and TRBJ2-7, with TRBD2 matching 7 bases. Germline values: CDR1 LNHDA, CDR2 SQIVND (reference sequence). This CDR3 has 15 residues. Trimming cost V 7 bases and J 0 bases; bases outside gene matches: 9. CDR3 sequence (DNA): TGTGCCAGTACCCGGGGCGGGGGAAGCTCCTACGAGCAGTACTTC. It codes for CASTRGGGSSYEQYF.

The V and J genes are TRBV9 and TRBJ2-3, with 7 bases lining up with TRBD2. The J segment lost 4 bases and the V segment lost 0 bases, leaving 8 bases of the junction unmatched. CDR3 size: 16 residues. Germline CDR1 and CDR2: SGDLS and YYNGEE. This CDR3 reads CASSVDAAGVPDTQYF. The CDR3 region has the DNA TGTGCCAGCAGCGTAGATGCCGCGGGGGTACCAGATACGCAGTATTTT. Drawing the rest from reference TRBV9 and TRBJ2-3, the complete variable domain is DSGVTQTPKHLITATGQRVTLRCSPRSGDLSVYWYQQSLDQGLQFLIQYYNGEERAKGNILERFSAQQFPDLHSELNLSSLELGDSALYFCASSVDAAGVPDTQYFGPGTRLTVL.

The chain's CDR3 is CASSARQGKNTEAFF. CDR3 nucleotides: TGTGCCAGCAGCGCTCGACAGGGGAAGAACACTGAAGCTTTCTTT. V is TRBV7-9 and J is TRBJ1-1, with 8 bases identical to TRBD1. Trimming cost V 5 bases and J 1 base; bases outside gene matches: 6. This CDR3 region has 15 residues. Germline V gene lookup returns CDR1 SEHNR and CDR2 FQNEAQ (reference sequence).

The chain has TRBV11-3 and TRBJ1-1; maybe TRBD1 (5 bases). The CDR3 totals 15 residues. The V and J ends lost 1 base and 3 bases respectively, with 12 bases between them. From germline, CDR1 is SGHNT and CDR2 YENEEA. The CDR3 DNA reads TGTGCCAGCAGCTTAGGACGTCCGGGGGACACTGAAGCTTTCTTT. Amino acid sequence: CASSLGRPGDTEAFF.

The chain is built from TRBV5-4 and TRBJ2-3; TRBD1 aligns across 8 bases. CDR3 size: 16 residues. V dropped 0 bases and J dropped 2; count of bases not matched to a gene: 5. Per the germline V gene, CDR1 is SGHNT and CDR2 is YYREEE (reference sequence). CDR3 in amino acids: CASSLGRDRLTDTQYF. CDR3 nucleotides: TGTGCCAGCAGCTTGGGTCGGGACAGGCTCACAGATACGCAGTATTTT.

This clone came up once. The J gene is TRBJ2-6, the V gene TRBV7-9; D is perhaps TRBD1 (5 bases). V shed 2 bases and J shed 4 bases, with 12 bases lying between them. CDR1 and CDR2 from the germline V gene are SEHNR and FQNEAQ (reference sequence). This CDR3 contains 16 residues. This CDR3 reads CASSLLLRTGANVLTF. CDR3 sequence (DNA): TGTGCCAGCAGCTTATTGTTGAGGACAGGGGCCAACGTCCTGACTTTC.

V usage is TRBV19 and J usage is TRBJ2-3; the D gene is possibly TRBD1 (5 bases). The germline gives CDR1 LNHDA, CDR2 SQIVND (reference sequence). Trimming stripped 9 bases from V and 7 bases from J, with 26 bases between. The CDR3 consists of 16 residues. The CDR3 DNA reads as TGTGCCAGCCCTCCCCGCCAGGGTAGAAGGTCGAATACGCAGTATTTT. Residues: CASPPRQGRRSNTQYF.

The chain employs TRBV27 and TRBJ1-2; 7 nucleotides align to TRBD1. With V trimmed by 6 bases and J by 5 bases, 9 bases remained unmatched. CDR1 is MNHEY and CDR2 is SMNVEV in the germline V gene (reference sequence). CDR3 size: 14 residues. CDR3 amino acids: CASSPTGSDYGYTF. The CDR3 nucleotides are TGTGCCAGCAGCCCGACAGGGAGCGATTATGGCTACACCTTC.

J is TRBJ2-3 and V is TRBV5-6; 10 positions match TRBD2. The CDR3 spans 16 residues. V trimming: 4 bases; J trimming: 4 bases; junction bases outside the gene matches: 9. Germline V gives CDR1 SGHDT, CDR2 YYEEEE. For the CDR3, the DNA is TGTGCCAGCAGCCGCCGGGGGAGCGGGGGGGCAGATACGCAGTATTTT. Its translation: CASSRRGSGGADTQYF.

The V gene is TRBV7-2, the J gene TRBJ1-6; D not resolved. This CDR3 has 13 residues. Per germline, CDR1 SGHTA and CDR2 FQGNSA. Trimming removed 3 bases at V and 8 bases at J, with 8 bases between. CDR3 in amino acids: CASSFRSDSPLHF. CDR3 nucleotide sequence: TGTGCCAGCAGCTTCCGATCGGATTCACCCCTCCACTTT.

The genes are TRBV5-1 and TRBJ1-1, with 9 positions matching TRBD1. Germline V lookup: CDR1 SGHRS, CDR2 YFSETQ. CDR3 size: 14 residues. The V and J ends lost 1 base and 5 bases, in that order; junction bases with no gene match: 3. CDR3 in DNA: TGCGCCAGCAGCTTGACAGGGGGCAAGACTGAAGCTTTCTTT. This encodes CASSLTGGKTEAFF.

V and J are TRBV9 and TRBJ1-3, with TRBD1 matching over 7 bases. The CDR3 contains 15 residues. The V gene's germline CDR1 is SGDLS and CDR2 YYNGEE. Germline trimming cut 2 bases from V and 6 bases from J; bases unmatched to any gene: 8. This CDR3 reads CASSVEGAPVNTIYF. The CDR3 nucleotides read TGTGCCAGCAGCGTTGAGGGGGCGCCTGTAAACACCATATATTTT.

The rearrangement links TRBV2 to TRBJ2-2; TRBD2 matches at 13 bases. Germline V gene sequence: CDR1 SNHLY, CDR2 FYNNEI. This CDR3 contains 14 residues. Trimming at V came to 9 bases and at J to 7 bases, leaving 5 bases not matched to a gene. The CDR3 loop is CARGTSGTNGELFF. In DNA form, the CDR3 reads TGTGCCAGAGGGACTAGCGGGACGAACGGGGAGCTGTTTTTT.

This rearrangement joins TRBV5-1 to TRBJ1-1; D is unclear. CDR3 length equals 13 residues. CDR1 is SGHRS, CDR2 YFSETQ, per germline. Between the trimmed V and J ends, which lost 4 bases and 1 base, there was a span of 8 bases. The CDR3 DNA reads as TGCGCCAGCAGCACCGCACAGAACACTGAAGCTTTCTTT. This sequence encodes CASSTAQNTEAFF.

The rearrangement links TRBV18 to TRBJ2-5; 10 bases agree with TRBD1. The CDR3 sequence is 14 residues long. The V and J ends lost 3 bases and 4 bases, in that order; junction bases with no gene match: 2. The V gene's germline CDR1 is KGHSH and CDR2 LQKENI. The CDR3 DNA reads TGTGCCAGCTCACCGGGACAGGGGCTAGAGACCCAGTACTTC. Its translation is CASSPGQGLETQYF.

The chain combines TRBV4-3 with TRBJ2-3, with D hard to call. V was cut by 3 bases and J by 4 bases, with 20 bases left in between. Looked up from germline, CDR1 is LGHNA and CDR2 is YSLEER. The CDR3 has 17 amino acids. This chain's CDR3 is CASSQGLGRAQSDTQYF. For the CDR3, the DNA is TGCGCCAGCAGCCAGGGTCTAGGTAGAGCCCAATCAGATACGCAGTATTTT.

The V call is TRBV18, the J call TRBJ1-5; D may be TRBD1 (5 bases). Germline CDR1 reads KGHSH; CDR2 reads LQKENI. The V and J ends lost 5 bases and 0 bases respectively, with 8 bases between them. The CDR3 length is 14 residues. As DNA, the CDR3 is TGTGCCAGCTCAGACAGAGATAGCAATCAGCCCCAGCATTTT. Translation gives CASSDRDSNQPQHF.